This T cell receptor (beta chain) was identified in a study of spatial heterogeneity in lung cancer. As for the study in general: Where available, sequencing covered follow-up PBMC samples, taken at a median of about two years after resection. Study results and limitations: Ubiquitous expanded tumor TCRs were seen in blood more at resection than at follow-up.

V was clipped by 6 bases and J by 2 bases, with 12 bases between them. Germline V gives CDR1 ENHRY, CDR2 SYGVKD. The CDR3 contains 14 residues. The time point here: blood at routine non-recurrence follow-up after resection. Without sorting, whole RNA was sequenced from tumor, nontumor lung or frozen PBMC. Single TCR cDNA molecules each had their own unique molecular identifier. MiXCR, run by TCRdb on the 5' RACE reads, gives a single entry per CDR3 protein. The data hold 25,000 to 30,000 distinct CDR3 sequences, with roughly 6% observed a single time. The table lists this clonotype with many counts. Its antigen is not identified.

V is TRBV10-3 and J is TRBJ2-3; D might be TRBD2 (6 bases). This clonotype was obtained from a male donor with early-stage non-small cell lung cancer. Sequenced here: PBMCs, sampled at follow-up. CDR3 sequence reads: CAISAGGLTDTQYF. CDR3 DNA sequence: TGTGCCATCAGCGCCGGGGGACTCACAGATACGCAGTATTTT.